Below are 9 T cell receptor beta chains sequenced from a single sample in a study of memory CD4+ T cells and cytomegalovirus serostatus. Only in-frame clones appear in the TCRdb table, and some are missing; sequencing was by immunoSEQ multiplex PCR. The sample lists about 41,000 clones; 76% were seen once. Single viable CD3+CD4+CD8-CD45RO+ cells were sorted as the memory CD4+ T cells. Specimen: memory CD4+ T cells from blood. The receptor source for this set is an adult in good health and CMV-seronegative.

The CDR3 DNA reads as TGTGCCAGTCAGCCGGGACAGGGGCACTATGGGGAAAAACTGTTTTTT. Translation gives CASQPGQGHYGEKLFF. The J gene is TRBJ1-4, the V gene TRBV7-9, with 10 nucleotides matching TRBD1. V was clipped by 9 bases and J by 8 bases; unmatched bases: 15. Looked up from germline, CDR1 is SEHNR and CDR2 is FQNEAQ (reference sequence). The CDR3 contains 16 residues.

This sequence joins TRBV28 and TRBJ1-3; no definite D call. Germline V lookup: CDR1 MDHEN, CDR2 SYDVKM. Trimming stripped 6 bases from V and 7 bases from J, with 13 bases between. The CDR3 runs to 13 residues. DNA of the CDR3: TGTGCCAGCAGGCGGCCGGGAATTAACACCATATATTTT. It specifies CASRRPGINTIYF.

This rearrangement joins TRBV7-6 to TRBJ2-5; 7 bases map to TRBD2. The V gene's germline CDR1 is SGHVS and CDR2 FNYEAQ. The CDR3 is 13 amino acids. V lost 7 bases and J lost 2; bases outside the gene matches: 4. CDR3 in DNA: TGTGCCAGCACCCAGCGGGGACAAGAGACCCAGTACTTC. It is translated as CASTQRGQETQYF. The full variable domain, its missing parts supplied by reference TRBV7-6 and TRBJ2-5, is GAGVSQSPRYKVTKRGQDVALRCDPISGHVSLYWYRQALGQGPEFLTYFNYEAQQDKSGLPNDRFSAERPEGSISTLTIQRTEQRDSAMYRCASTQRGQETQYFGPGTRLLVL.

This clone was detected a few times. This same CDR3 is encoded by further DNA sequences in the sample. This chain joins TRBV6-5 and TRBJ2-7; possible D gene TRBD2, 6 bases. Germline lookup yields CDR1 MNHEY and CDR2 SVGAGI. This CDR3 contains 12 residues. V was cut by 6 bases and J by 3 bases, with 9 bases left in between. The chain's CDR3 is CASRGGGYEQYF. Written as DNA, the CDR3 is TGTGCCAGCAGGGGAGGAGGCTACGAGCAGTACTTC.

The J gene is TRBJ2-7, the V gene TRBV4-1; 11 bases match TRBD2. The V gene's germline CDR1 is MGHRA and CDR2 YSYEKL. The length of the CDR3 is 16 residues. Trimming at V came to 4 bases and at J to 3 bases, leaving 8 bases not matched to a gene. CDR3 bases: TGCGCCAGCAGCCCGGGACTAGCGGACAGTATCTACGAGCAGTACTTC. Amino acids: CASSPGLADSIYEQYF.

The CDR3 DNA reads as TGTGCCAGCAGCCCAGAGACAGGGAGACTCACAGATACGCAGTATTTT. This sequence encodes CASSPETGRLTDTQYF. V usage is TRBV5-6 and J usage is TRBJ2-3; 7 nucleotides align to TRBD1. CDR1 and CDR2 from the germline V gene are SGHDT and YYEEEE. The CDR3 is 16 residues long. J gave up 2 bases and V 4 bases, and 10 bases lay outside the gene matches.

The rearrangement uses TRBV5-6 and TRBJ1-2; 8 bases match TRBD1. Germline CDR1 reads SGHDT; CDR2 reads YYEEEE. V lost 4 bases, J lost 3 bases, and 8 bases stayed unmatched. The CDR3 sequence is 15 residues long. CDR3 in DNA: TGTGCCAGCAGCCTAGGACAGGGAGGGCACTATGGCTACACCTTC. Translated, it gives CASSLGQGGHYGYTF.

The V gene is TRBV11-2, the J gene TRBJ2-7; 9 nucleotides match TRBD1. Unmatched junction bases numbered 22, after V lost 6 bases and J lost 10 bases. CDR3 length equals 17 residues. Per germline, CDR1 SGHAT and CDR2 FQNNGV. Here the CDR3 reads CASRPLRSRTGEVGQYF. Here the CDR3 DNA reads TGTGCCAGCAGGCCTCTTAGATCCCGGACAGGGGAAGTTGGACAGTACTTC.

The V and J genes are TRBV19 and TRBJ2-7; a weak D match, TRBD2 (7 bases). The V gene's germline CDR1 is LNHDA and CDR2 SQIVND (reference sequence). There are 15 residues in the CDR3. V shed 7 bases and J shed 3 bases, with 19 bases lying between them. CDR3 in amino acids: CASTQGGGGDYEQYF. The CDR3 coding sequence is TGTGCCAGTACCCAAGGGGGAGGGGGAGACTACGAGCAGTACTTC.